This T cell receptor (beta chain) emerged from a study of blood T cell repertoires in COVID-19. On the study more broadly: Acute-phase and convalescent COVID-19 samples originated in the United States, Italy and Spain. T cells, B-cell-depleted T cells, or PBMCs provided the cDNA or gDNA that served as material.

Per the original data handling: Amplification of reference gene primers provided the estimated nucleated cell counts. Some clones are missing from TCRdb's copy, which holds only in-frame ones; the method was immunoSEQ multiplex PCR. V and J calls and clone size are copied from that table; D and trimming were computed from the DNA. This table holds hundreds of thousands of clones, around 87% found once. Trimming left V 4 bases short and J 0 bases short, with 17 bases between. The CDR3 runs to 17 residues. Per the germline V gene, CDR1 is SGHKS and CDR2 is YYEKEE (reference sequence). Researchers sorted participants into cohorts using their self-reported clinical history.

The receptor's source is a man aged 25 to 40 who had recovered from COVID-19. The genes are TRBV5-5 and TRBJ2-1, with a possible D match to TRBD2 (5 bases). What was sequenced was PBMCs or T cells enriched from blood (not recorded which). This CDR3 reads CASSQATLALSYNEQFF. CDR3 DNA: TGTGCCAGCAGCCAGGCCACTCTAGCCCTCTCCTACAATGAGCAGTTCTTC.